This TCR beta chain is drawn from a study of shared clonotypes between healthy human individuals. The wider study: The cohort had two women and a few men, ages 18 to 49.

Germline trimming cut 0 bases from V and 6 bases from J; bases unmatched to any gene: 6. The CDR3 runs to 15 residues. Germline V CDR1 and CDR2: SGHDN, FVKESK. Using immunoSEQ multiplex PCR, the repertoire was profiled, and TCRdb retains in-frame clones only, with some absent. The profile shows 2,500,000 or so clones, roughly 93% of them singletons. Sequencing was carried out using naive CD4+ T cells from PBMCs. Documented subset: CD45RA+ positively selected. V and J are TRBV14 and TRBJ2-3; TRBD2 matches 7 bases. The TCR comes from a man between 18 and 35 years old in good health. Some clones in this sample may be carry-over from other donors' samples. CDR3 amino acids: CASSQDPGGPDTQYF. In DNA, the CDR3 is TGTGCCAGCAGCCAAGATCCGGGAGGACCCGATACGCAGTATTTT. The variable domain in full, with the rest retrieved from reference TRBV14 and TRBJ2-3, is EAGVTQFPSHSVIEKGQTVTLRCDPISGHDNLYWYRRVMGKEIKFLLHFVKESKQDESGMPNNRFLAERTGGTYSTLKVQPAELEDSGVYFCASSQDPGGPDTQYFGPGTRLTVL.